The 21 T cell receptor beta chains given below trace back to one sample, sequenced in a study of cytomegalovirus exposure and HLA in healthy donors. The PCR employed 60 Vbeta primers together with 13 Jbeta primers. TCRdb keeps only in-frame clones here, not all; method: immunoSEQ multiplex PCR. This sample has roughly 86,000 clones, with around 66% found just once. The sample was PBMCs. These TCRs come from a man aged 25-40 years in good health and CMV-seronegative.

V is TRBV7-2 and J is TRBJ1-3, with D possibly TRBD1 on 5 matching bases. From germline, CDR1 is SGHTA and CDR2 FQGNSA. Trimming took 5 bases from V and 0 from J, leaving 11 bases between them. This CDR3 is 15 amino acids long. CDR3 sequence reads: CASSPGHPSGNTIYF. CDR3 DNA sequence: TGTGCCAGCAGCCCAGGACACCCCTCTGGAAACACCATATATTTT.

This clone has only a few counts. The chain uses TRBV28 and TRBJ1-5, with 8 bases matching TRBD1. This CDR3 is 14 amino acids long. The V gene end was trimmed by 5 bases and the J gene end by 5 bases; junction bases not matched to a gene: 5. The V gene's germline CDR1 is MDHEN and CDR2 SYDVKM. In nucleotides, the CDR3 is TGTGCCAGCAGTCAACAGGGGGGCCATCAGCCCCAGCATTTT. Residues: CASSQQGGHQPQHF.

This clone is a singleton in its sample. This chain uses TRBV14 with TRBJ1-1, with D perhaps TRBD1 (6 bases). The V and J ends lost 1 base and 6 bases respectively, with 18 bases between them. Germline CDR1 SGHDN, CDR2 FVKESK. The CDR3 is 16 residues long. The CDR3 DNA reads TGTGCCAGCAGCCAAGCCTTTCCAGGGGAAGGGGCTGAAGCTTTCTTT. Translating it yields CASSQAFPGEGAEAFF.

The rearrangement links TRBV19 to TRBJ1-1; TRBD1 matches at 7 bases. In germline, CDR1 is LNHDA, CDR2 SQIVND (reference sequence). CDR3 length equals 15 residues. Losses at the gene ends were 5 bases for V and 11 bases for J; bases not matched to a gene: 17. The CDR3 DNA reads as TGTGCCAGTAGTCTAGGGGGGACAGAGGGCCCCTTGGCTTTCTTT. Translating it yields CASSLGGTEGPLAFF.

This chain links TRBV5-1 with TRBJ2-7; 9 positions agree with TRBD1. The germline V gene encodes CDR1 SGHRS and CDR2 YFSETQ. The CDR3 covers 15 residues. Trimming cost V 0 bases and J 2 bases; bases outside gene matches: 3. Here the CDR3 DNA reads TGCGCCAGCAGCTTGGCCAGGACAGGGGCCTACGAGCAGTACTTC. It translates to CASSLARTGAYEQYF.

The sample holds a few counts of this clone. The V gene is TRBV5-1, the J gene TRBJ2-2, with unresolved D. The germline gives CDR1 SGHRS, CDR2 YFSETQ. The CDR3 sequence is 16 residues long. The germline V and J ends were trimmed by 1 base and 0 bases, with 10 bases remaining between them. The CDR3 loop is CASSLSWAANTGELFF. The CDR3 bases are TGCGCCAGCAGCTTGTCGTGGGCAGCGAACACCGGGGAGCTGTTTTTT.

The CDR3 loop is CASSREDTSGTYEQYF. In DNA, the CDR3 is TGTGCCAGTAGTCGCGAAGATACTAGCGGCACCTACGAGCAGTACTTC. The chain carries TRBV19 and TRBJ2-7; the match to TRBD2 covers 8 bases. Per germline, CDR1 LNHDA and CDR2 SQIVND (reference sequence). V was pared by 5 bases and J by 2 bases, with 11 bases of the junction left unmatched. This CDR3 has 16 residues.

This sequence joins TRBV5-4 and TRBJ1-1; unclear D gene. Germline lookup yields CDR1 SGHNT and CDR2 YYREEE (reference sequence). Trimming took off 0 bases at V and 1 base at J, with 10 bases between the two ends. The length of the CDR3 is 15 residues. The CDR3 loop is CASSLASAGNTEAFF. In DNA, the CDR3 is TGTGCCAGCAGCTTGGCCAGCGCCGGGAACACTGAAGCTTTCTTT.

This chain joins TRBV19 and TRBJ1-3; tentatively, D is TRBD1 (6 bases). Germline assignment: CDR1 LNHDA and CDR2 SQIVND (reference sequence). The CDR3 extends over 16 amino acids. V lost 7 bases and J lost 0, with 16 bases in between. CDR3 residues: CASTNFRGLSGNTIYF. CDR3 DNA sequence: TGTGCCAGTACGAACTTCAGGGGCCTCTCTGGAAACACCATATATTTT.

V usage is TRBV6-1 and J usage is TRBJ2-3; 8 nucleotides align to TRBD2. The germline V gene encodes CDR1 MNHNS and CDR2 SASEGT. The CDR3 runs 15 residues. Trimming took 1 base from V and 6 from J; bases not matched to a gene: 6. This CDR3 reads CASSEEASGPDTQYF. The CDR3 region has the DNA TGTGCCAGCAGTGAAGAGGCTAGCGGGCCTGATACGCAGTATTTT.

The rearrangement joins TRBV4-2 to TRBJ2-1; perhaps TRBD2 as D (5 bases). V lost 3 bases and J 7 bases, leaving 13 bases between the germline ends. The CDR3 extends over 14 amino acids. Germline CDR1 reads LGHNA; CDR2 reads YNFKEQ. CDR3 sequence (DNA): TGTGCCAGCAGCCATACTATGCGGGTGAATGAGCAGTTCTTC. Translation: CASSHTMRVNEQFF.

The chain joins TRBV11-3 to TRBJ1-5, with D hard to call. The V gene lost 5 bases and the J gene lost 7 bases, with 15 bases spanning the gap. The length of the CDR3 is 14 residues. Germline loops: CDR1 SGHNT, CDR2 YENEEA. In DNA, the CDR3 is TGTGCCAGCAGCCCCGACCTTACCGGGCAGCCCCAGCATTTT. This codes for CASSPDLTGQPQHF.

CDR3: CASSAGLATSTDTQYF. The CDR3 DNA reads TGTGCCAGCAGCGCCGGACTAGCAACTAGCACAGATACGCAGTATTTT. The chain links TRBV7-2 to TRBJ2-3; 8 bases fit TRBD2. Germline CDR1 SGHTA, CDR2 FQGNSA. The junction had 7 bases not matched to a gene; V was cut back by 5 bases and J by 0 bases. This CDR3 region has 16 residues.

In regard to this clone: It is likely a read error: a sequence one base away is far more abundant. The chain has TRBV5-1 and TRBJ1-4; D is perhaps TRBD1 (5 bases). Trimming took off 1 base at V and 8 bases at J, with 15 bases between the two ends. Germline CDR1 and CDR2: SGHRS and YFSETQ. The CDR3 covers 15 residues. The CDR3 is CASSLRFQGDEKLFF. CDR3 bases: TGCGCCAGCAGCTTGAGGTTTCAGGGTGACGAAAAACTGTTTTTT.

The rearrangement joins TRBV7-6 to TRBJ1-1; D gene uncertain. CDR1 SGHVS and CDR2 FNYEAQ come from the germline V gene. The germline V and J ends were trimmed by 1 base and 7 bases, with 16 bases remaining between them. The CDR3 extends over 15 amino acids. The CDR3: CASSLEFQLRGEAFF. CDR3 sequence (DNA): TGTGCCAGCAGCTTAGAATTCCAATTAAGAGGTGAAGCTTTCTTT.

The chain couples TRBV18 to TRBJ2-1; 12 bases are shared with TRBD2. Germline V gene lookup returns CDR1 KGHSH and CDR2 LQKENI. The CDR3 length is 15 residues. V lost 3 bases and J lost 8; bases outside the gene matches: 5. The CDR3 DNA is TGTGCCAGCTCACCGCCTAGCGGGAGGGCATATGAGCAGTTCTTC. Translated, it gives CASSPPSGRAYEQFF.

The chain couples TRBV5-7 to TRBJ1-2, with D tentatively TRBD1 (6 bases). TRBV5-7 qualifies as an ORF whose function is uncertain. This CDR3 region has 14 residues. V was cut by 1 base and J by 8 bases, with 15 bases left in between. CDR3 sequence: CASSLWVGHGGYTF. The CDR3, as DNA: TGTGCCAGCAGCTTGTGGGTGGGACACGGAGGCTACACCTTC.

This chain connects TRBV27 to TRBJ1-2, with D unclear. The germline CDR1 and CDR2 sequences are MNHEY and SMNVEV (reference sequence). This CDR3 contains 16 residues. V lost 0 bases and J 4 bases, leaving 15 bases between the germline ends. The CDR3 DNA is TGTGCCAGCAGTTTATCGTCGCCGGAGACGGGCTATGGCTACACCTTC. Amino acids: CASSLSSPETGYGYTF.

This clone showed up just a few times. The chain links TRBV5-4 to TRBJ2-5; D is perhaps TRBD2 (5 bases). V was pared by 4 bases and J by 5 bases, with 21 bases between. The CDR3 consists of 16 residues. The germline CDR1 and CDR2 sequences are SGHNT and YYREEE (reference sequence). CDR3 in amino acids: CASSHRRRTQGETQYF. The CDR3 nucleotides read TGTGCCAGCAGCCACCGGAGGAGAACCCAAGGGGAGACCCAGTACTTC.

This clone came up once. V is TRBV2 and J is TRBJ1-3, with TRBD1 matching over 7 bases. The J segment lost 4 bases and the V segment lost 5 bases, leaving 8 bases of the junction unmatched. Germline V gives CDR1 SNHLY, CDR2 FYNNEI. This CDR3 has 15 amino acids. The CDR3 here is CASSPLQGTGNTIYF. CDR3 bases: TGTGCCAGCAGTCCTTTACAGGGGACCGGAAACACCATATATTTT.

V is TRBV18 and J is TRBJ2-5; 8 nucleotides agree with TRBD1. Germline CDR1 reads KGHSH; CDR2 reads LQKENI. J was trimmed by 7 bases and V by 2 bases; bases with no gene match: 6. The CDR3 covers 14 residues. The CDR3 DNA sequence: TGTGCCAGCTCACCAGGGACAGGTACCGGGACCCAGTACTTC. Protein product: CASSPGTGTGTQYF.